What follows is one T cell receptor (beta chain) and its context. Its antigen is unknown. This specimen comes from a study of T cell repertoires in cytomegalovirus infection. This CDR3 has 16 residues. Trimming took 3 bases from V and 3 from J, leaving 16 bases between them. From germline, CDR1 is SEHNR and CDR2 FQNEAQ (reference sequence). TCRdb passed the reads through MiXCR, listing each CDR3 protein once. This table has around 340,000 distinct CDR3 sequences, roughly 28% appearing once. The gene calls are TRBV7-9 and TRBJ2-3, with D possibly TRBD2 on 6 matching bases. This clonotype was sampled from a human donor in good health (CMV status not recorded). Some clones in this sample may be carry-over from other donors' samples. Sequenced here: cultured PBMCs, sampled from culture after CMV antigen stimulation. The CDR3 is CASSFGQGGRTDTQYF. The CDR3 region has the DNA TGTGCCAGCAGCTTCGGCCAGGGAGGAAGGACAGATACGCAGTATTTT.